This T cell receptor beta chain is drawn from a study of chemoradiotherapy in HPV16-positive cancers. Turning to the study itself: Functional T-cell assays on two HPV16-positive patients' cells defined candidate HPV-specific clones and common TCR motifs.

A note on this clone: What it recognizes is unknown.

The data were produced by immunoSEQ multiplex PCR, yet TCRdb's version contains in-frame clones alone and is incomplete. The sample yields 15,000 or so clones, approximately 71% seen once. The CDR3 length is 16 residues. Trimming at V came to 1 base and at J to 4 bases, leaving 5 bases not matched to a gene. Germline V lookup: CDR1 MDHEN, CDR2 SYDVKM. Over chemoradiotherapy, repertoires were sampled more than once. General study results and limits: During treatment, candidate HPV-specific clones and E7-related motifs expanded in tumor. HPV-specific T cells were functionally defined from only two HPV16-positive patients.

Sample collection occurred from a patient who underwent chemoradiotherapy. The rearrangement uses TRBV28 and TRBJ2-3, with TRBD2 matching 10 bases. The clonotype was recovered from a human donor with HPV-associated anogenital cancer. DNA for the CDR3: TGTGCCAGCAGTTTATCGAGCGGGGGGGCCGCAGATACGCAGTATTTT. Its translation is CASSLSSGGAADTQYF.